This entry describes one TCR beta chain. As yet, its antigen is unknown. Other DNA sequences from this sample encode an identical CDR3 as well. This sample was included in a study of cytomegalovirus exposure and HLA in healthy donors. Study-wide results and limits: The tendency of first-cohort TCR clusters to co-occur in the 90 to 150 validation repertoires was the finding of a later analysis.

The repertoire was sequenced with immunoSEQ multiplex PCR; TCRdb's copy has only in-frame clones and lacks some. Of fewer than 90,000 clones listed, more than 70% were seen once; the top ten hold 12%. The CDR3 runs 13 residues. The germline V and J ends were trimmed by 0 bases and 5 bases, with 8 bases remaining between them. Looked up from germline, CDR1 is MNHEY and CDR2 is SVGAGI. The sample comprised PBMCs. The clonotype originates from a woman aged 18-29 years in good health and CMV-seropositive. V and J are TRBV6-5 and TRBJ2-7, with TRBD2 as a possible D gene (5 bases). CDR3 in amino acids: CASSYSRGHEQYF. The CDR3 DNA is TGTGCCAGCAGTTACTCTCGGGGTCACGAGCAGTACTTC.